Included here is one TCR beta chain sequence, with context. The record originates from a study of radiotherapy plus CTLA-4 blockade in lung cancer. Sequencing used immunoSEQ multiplex PCR; TCRdb keeps in-frame clones, though not all of them. Of around 120,000 clones listed, approximately 80% are singletons. This sequence originates from a human donor with non-small cell lung cancer who had a partial response to radiotherapy plus ipilimumab. The specimen comprised peripheral blood, sampled from a patient treated with radiotherapy plus ipilimumab.

The CDR3 region has the DNA TGCGCCAGCAGCTTTCTGGACAGGGGGGAAGATGAGCAGTTCTTC. It is translated as CASSFLDRGEDEQFF. The chain couples TRBV5-1 to TRBJ2-1; TRBD1 aligns across 10 bases. V lost 2 bases and J lost 8; bases outside the gene matches: 7. This CDR3 contains 15 residues. CDR1 and CDR2 from the germline V gene are SGHRS and YFSETQ.